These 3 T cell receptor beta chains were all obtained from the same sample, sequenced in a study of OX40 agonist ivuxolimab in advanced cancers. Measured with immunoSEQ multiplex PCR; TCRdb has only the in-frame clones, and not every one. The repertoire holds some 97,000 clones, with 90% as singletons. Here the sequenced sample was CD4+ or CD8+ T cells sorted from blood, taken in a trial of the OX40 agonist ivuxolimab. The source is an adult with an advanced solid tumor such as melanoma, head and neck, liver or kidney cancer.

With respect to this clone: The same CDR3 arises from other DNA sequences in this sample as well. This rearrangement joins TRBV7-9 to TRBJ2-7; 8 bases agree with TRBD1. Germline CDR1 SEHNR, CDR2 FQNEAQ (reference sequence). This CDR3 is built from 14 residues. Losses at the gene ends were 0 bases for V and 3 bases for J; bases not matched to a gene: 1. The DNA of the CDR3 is TGTGCCAGCAGCTTAGCGGGACAGGTCTACGAGCAGTACTTC. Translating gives CASSLAGQVYEQYF.

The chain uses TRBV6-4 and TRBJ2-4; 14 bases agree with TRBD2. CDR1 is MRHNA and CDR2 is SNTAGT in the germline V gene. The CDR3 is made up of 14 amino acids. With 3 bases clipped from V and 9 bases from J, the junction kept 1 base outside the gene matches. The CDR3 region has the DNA TGTGCCAGCAGTGAAGGACTAGCGGGGGGCATTCAGTACTTC. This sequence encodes CASSEGLAGGIQYF.

In DNA form, the CDR3 reads TGTGCCAGCGGCCGGCCCCCCTACGAGCAGTACTTC. Its protein is CASGRPPYEQYF. The chain joins TRBV6-1 to TRBJ2-7; D remains unclear. The CDR3 has 12 residues. Germline CDR1 MNHNS, CDR2 SASEGT. V was trimmed by 8 bases and J by 2 bases, leaving 10 bases between them.